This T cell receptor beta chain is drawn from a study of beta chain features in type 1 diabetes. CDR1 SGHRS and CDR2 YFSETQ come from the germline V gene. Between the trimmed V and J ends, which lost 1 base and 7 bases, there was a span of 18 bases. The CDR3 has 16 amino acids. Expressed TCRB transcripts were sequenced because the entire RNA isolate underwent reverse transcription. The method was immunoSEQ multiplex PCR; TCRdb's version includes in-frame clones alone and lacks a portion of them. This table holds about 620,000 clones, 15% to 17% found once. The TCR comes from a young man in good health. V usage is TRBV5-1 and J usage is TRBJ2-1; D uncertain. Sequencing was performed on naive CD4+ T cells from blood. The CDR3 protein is CASSLTAGPYMNEQFF. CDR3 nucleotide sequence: TGCGCCAGCAGCTTGACCGCCGGGCCTTACATGAATGAGCAGTTCTTC.